One and the same sample provided the 8 T cell receptor beta chains below, sequenced in a study of blood T cell repertoires in COVID-19. TCRdb's copy holds only in-frame clones and misses some; the assay was immunoSEQ multiplex PCR. The sample has some 300,000 clones, roughly 89% seen once. Sample: PBMCs or T cells enriched from blood (not recorded which). All receptors derive from a woman aged 25 to 39 who had recovered from COVID-19.

The genes are TRBV11-2 and TRBJ1-2, with D tentatively TRBD1 (6 bases). Between the trimmed V and J ends, which lost 5 bases and 5 bases, there was a span of 12 bases. CDR1 is SGHAT, CDR2 FQNNGV, per germline. The CDR3 length is 13 residues. The CDR3 here is CASSEQGPYGYTF. The CDR3, as DNA: TGTGCCAGCAGCGAACAGGGTCCTTATGGCTACACCTTC.

The genes are TRBV11-1 and TRBJ2-1; TRBD2 might be the D (5 bases). CDR1 is SGHAT, CDR2 FQDESV, per germline (reference sequence). The CDR3 spans 14 residues. Trimming cost V 1 base and J 4 bases, with 8 bases left between them. DNA for the CDR3: TGTGCCAGCAGCTTAGGAGGCGGGTACAATGAGCAGTTCTTC. Its translation: CASSLGGGYNEQFF.

V is TRBV21-1 and J is TRBJ2-5; the D call in the table, TRBD1, was not verified against the DNA. TRBV21-1 constitutes a pseudogene. The CDR3 has 13 amino acids. CDR3 residues: CARDQGARETQYF. CDR3 DNA sequence: TGTGCCAGAGACCAGGGGGCGCGGGAGACCCAGTACTTC.

The chain uses TRBV5-1 and TRBJ2-3; TRBD2 matches 13 bases. This CDR3 is 15 amino acids long. Germline CDR1 SGHRS, CDR2 YFSETQ. V was clipped by 3 bases and J by 4 bases; unmatched bases: 2. CDR3 nucleotides: TGCGCCAGCAGCTCACTAGCGGGAGGGCCAGATACGCAGTATTTT. Its translation: CASSSLAGGPDTQYF.

CDR3: CASSFRDFYNEQFF. Written as DNA, the CDR3 is TGTGCCAGCAGCTTCCGGGACTTTTACAATGAGCAGTTCTTC. The chain uses TRBV14 and TRBJ2-1; possibly TRBD2 for D (6 bases). This CDR3 is 14 amino acids long. From germline, CDR1 is SGHDN and CDR2 FVKESK. V lost 5 bases and J lost 4, with 12 bases in between.

The V gene is TRBV10-3, the J gene TRBJ1-6; D is unclear. In germline, CDR1 is ENHRY, CDR2 SYGVKD. This CDR3 comprises 17 residues. Trimming took off 2 bases at V and 6 bases at J, with 17 bases between the two ends. CDR3 sequence: CAISEQSGGAINSPLHF. CDR3 coding DNA: TGTGCCATCAGTGAGCAGTCGGGAGGAGCTATTAATTCACCCCTCCACTTT.

This chain uses TRBV5-1 with TRBJ2-1, with D possibly TRBD2 on 6 matching bases. Trimming pared 2 bases from V and 2 bases from J, leaving 14 bases between. The CDR3 is made up of 16 amino acids. Germline V gene sequence: CDR1 SGHRS, CDR2 YFSETQ. CDR3 residues: CASSLGGGAPYNEQFF. The DNA of the CDR3 is TGCGCCAGCAGCTTAGGCGGAGGGGCCCCCTACAATGAGCAGTTCTTC.

The chain is built from TRBV19 and TRBJ1-4, with 8 bases identical to TRBD1. Germline assignment: CDR1 LNHDA and CDR2 SQIVND (reference sequence). V lost 9 bases to trimming and J lost 7 bases; unmatched junction nucleotides: 16. This CDR3 comprises 16 residues. This CDR3 is CASQPGGNDHFEKLFF. The CDR3 coding sequence is TGTGCCAGCCAACCAGGGGGCAACGATCATTTTGAAAAACTGTTTTTT.